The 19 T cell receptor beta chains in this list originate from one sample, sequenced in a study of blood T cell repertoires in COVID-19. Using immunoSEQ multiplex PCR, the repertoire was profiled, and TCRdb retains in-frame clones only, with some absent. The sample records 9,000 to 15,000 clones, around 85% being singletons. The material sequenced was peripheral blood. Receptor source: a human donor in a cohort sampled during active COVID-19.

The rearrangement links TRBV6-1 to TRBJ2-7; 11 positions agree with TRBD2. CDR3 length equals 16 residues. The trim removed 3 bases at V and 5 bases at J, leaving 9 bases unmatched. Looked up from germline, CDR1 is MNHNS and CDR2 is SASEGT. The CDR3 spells CASSDPSTSGSDEQYF. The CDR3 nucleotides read TGTGCCAGCAGTGACCCCTCTACTAGCGGGAGCGACGAGCAGTACTTC.

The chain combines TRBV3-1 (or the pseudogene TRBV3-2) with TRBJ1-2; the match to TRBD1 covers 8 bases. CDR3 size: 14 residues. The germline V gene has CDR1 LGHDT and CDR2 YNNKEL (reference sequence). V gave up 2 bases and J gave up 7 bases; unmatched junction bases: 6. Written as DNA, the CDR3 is TGTGCCAGCAGCCAATACGACAGGGGTACTGGCTACACCTTC. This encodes CASSQYDRGTGYTF.

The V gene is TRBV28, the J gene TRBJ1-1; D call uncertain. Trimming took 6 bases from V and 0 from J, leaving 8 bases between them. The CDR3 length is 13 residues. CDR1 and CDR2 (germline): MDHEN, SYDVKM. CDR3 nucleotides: TGTGCCAGCAGCCCTACAGTGAACACTGAAGCTTTCTTT. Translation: CASSPTVNTEAFF.

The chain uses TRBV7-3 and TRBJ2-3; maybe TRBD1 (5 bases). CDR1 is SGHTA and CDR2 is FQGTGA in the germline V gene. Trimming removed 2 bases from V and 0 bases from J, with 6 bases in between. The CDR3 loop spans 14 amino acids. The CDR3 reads CASSLGASTDTQYF. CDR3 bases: TGTGCCAGCAGCTTAGGGGCTAGCACAGATACGCAGTATTTT.

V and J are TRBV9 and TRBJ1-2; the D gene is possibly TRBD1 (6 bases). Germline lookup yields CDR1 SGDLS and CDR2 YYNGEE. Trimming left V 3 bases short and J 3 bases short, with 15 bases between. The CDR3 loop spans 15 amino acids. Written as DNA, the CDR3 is TGTGCCAGCAGCGATGACAGGAGCGGAGACTATGGCTACACCTTC. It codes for CASSDDRSGDYGYTF.

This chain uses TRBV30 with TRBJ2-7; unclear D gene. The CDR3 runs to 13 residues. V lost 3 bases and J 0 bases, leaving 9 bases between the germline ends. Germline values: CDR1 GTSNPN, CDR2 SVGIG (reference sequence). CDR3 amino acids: CAWRRPGSYEQYF. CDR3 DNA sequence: TGTGCCTGGAGACGACCGGGCTCCTACGAGCAGTACTTC.

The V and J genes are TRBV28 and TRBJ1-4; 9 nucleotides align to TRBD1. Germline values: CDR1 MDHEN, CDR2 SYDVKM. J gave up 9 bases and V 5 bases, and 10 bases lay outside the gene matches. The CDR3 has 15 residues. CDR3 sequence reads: CASSVSGTGWKKLFF. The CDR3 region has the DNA TGTGCCAGCAGTGTGTCCGGGACAGGGTGGAAAAAACTGTTTTTT.

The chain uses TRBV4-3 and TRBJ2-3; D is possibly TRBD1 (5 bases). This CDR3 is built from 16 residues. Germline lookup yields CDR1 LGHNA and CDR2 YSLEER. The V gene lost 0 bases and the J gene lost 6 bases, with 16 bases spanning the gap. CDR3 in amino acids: CASSQDSQVGWDTQYF. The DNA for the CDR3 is TGCGCCAGCAGCCAAGACTCACAGGTCGGCTGGGATACGCAGTATTTT.

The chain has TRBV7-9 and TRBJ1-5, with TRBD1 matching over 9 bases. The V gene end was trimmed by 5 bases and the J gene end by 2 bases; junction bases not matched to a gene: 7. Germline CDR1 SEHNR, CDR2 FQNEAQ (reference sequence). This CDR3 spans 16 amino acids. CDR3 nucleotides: TGTGCCAGCAGCCCGGAACAGGGGGCTGGCAATCAGCCCCAGCATTTT. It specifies CASSPEQGAGNQPQHF.

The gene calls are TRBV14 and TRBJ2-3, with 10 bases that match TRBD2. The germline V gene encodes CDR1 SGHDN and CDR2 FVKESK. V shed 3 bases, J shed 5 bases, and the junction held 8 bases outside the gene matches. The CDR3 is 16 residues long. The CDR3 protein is CASSHGLAGEGDTQYF. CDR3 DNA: TGTGCCAGCAGCCACGGCCTAGCGGGAGAGGGAGATACGCAGTATTTT.

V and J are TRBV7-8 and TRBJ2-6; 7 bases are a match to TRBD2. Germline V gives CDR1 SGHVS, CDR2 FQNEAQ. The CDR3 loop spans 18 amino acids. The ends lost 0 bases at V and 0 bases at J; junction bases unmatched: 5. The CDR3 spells CASSLAPGGNSGANVLTF. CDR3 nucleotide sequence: TGTGCCAGCAGCTTAGCGCCCGGGGGGAACTCTGGGGCCAACGTCCTGACTTTC. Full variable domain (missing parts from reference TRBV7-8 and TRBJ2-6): GAGVSQSPRYKVAKRGQDVALRCDPISGHVSLFWYQQALGQGPEFLTYFQNEAQLDKSGLPSDRFFAERPEGSVSTLKIQRTQQEDSAVYLCASSLAPGGNSGANVLTFGAGSRLTVL.

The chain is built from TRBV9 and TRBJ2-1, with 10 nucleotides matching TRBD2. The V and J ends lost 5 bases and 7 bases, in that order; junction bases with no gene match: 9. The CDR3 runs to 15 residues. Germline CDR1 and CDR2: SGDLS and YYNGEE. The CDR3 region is CASSKLAGPGNEQFF. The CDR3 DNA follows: TGTGCCAGCAGTAAACTAGCGGGGCCGGGGAATGAGCAGTTCTTC.

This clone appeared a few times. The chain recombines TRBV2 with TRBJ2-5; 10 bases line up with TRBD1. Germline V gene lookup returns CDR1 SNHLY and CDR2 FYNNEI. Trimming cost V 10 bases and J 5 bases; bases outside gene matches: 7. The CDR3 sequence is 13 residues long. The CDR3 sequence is CATHPGQGETQYF. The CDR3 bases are TGTGCCACACATCCGGGACAGGGGGAGACCCAGTACTTC.

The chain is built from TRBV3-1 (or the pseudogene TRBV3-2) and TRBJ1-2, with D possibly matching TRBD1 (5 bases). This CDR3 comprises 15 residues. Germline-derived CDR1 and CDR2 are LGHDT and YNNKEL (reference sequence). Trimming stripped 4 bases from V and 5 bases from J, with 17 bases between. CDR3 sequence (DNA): TGTGCCAGCAGCCGAAGCTGGGGGGGAGTGTATGGCTACACCTTC. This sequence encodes CASSRSWGGVYGYTF.

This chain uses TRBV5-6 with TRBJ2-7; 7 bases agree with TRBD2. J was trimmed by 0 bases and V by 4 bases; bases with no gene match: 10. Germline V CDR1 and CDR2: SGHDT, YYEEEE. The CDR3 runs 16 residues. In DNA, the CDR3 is TGTGCCAGCAGCCACGACCCGGCTAGCGGCTCCTACGAGCAGTACTTC. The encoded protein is CASSHDPASGSYEQYF.

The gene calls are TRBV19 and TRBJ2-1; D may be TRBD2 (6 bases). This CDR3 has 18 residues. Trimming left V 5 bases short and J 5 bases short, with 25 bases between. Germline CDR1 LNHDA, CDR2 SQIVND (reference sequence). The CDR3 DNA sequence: TGTGCCAGTAGTGCCTACCTATATGCGGGACTGGAGGACAATGAGCAGTTCTTC. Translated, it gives CASSAYLYAGLEDNEQFF. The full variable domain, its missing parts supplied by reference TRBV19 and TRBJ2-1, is DGGITQSPKYLFRKEGQNVTLSCEQNLNHDAMYWYRQDPGQGLRLIYYSQIVNDFQKGDIAEGYSVSREKKESFPLTVTSAQKNPTAFYLCASSAYLYAGLEDNEQFFGPGTRLTVL.

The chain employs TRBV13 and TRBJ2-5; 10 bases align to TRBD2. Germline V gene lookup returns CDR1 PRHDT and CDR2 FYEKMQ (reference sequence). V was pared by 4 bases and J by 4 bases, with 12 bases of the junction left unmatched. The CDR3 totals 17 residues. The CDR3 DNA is TGTGCCAGCAGCTCTAGAGCGGGGGGGAAGCTAGGAGAGACCCAGTACTTC. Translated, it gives CASSSRAGGKLGETQYF.

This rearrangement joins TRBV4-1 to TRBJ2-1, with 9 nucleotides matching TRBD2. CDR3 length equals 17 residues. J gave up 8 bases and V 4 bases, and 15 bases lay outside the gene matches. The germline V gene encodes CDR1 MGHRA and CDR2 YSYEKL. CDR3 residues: CASSPPAGGSGGHEQFF. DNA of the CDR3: TGCGCCAGCAGCCCACCGGCGGGGGGGTCCGGGGGTCATGAGCAGTTCTTC.

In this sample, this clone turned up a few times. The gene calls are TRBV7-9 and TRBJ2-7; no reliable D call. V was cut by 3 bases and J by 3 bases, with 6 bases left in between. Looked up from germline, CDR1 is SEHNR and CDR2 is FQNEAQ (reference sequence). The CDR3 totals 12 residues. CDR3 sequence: CASSFPDYEQYF. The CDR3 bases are TGTGCCAGCAGCTTCCCAGACTACGAGCAGTACTTC. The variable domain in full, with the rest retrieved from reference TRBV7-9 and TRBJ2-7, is DTGVSQNPRHKITKRGQNVTFRCDPISEHNRLYWYRQTLGQGPEFLTYFQNEAQLEKSRLLSDRFSAERPKGSFSTLEIQRTEQGDSAMYLCASSFPDYEQYFGPGTRLTVT.